These 32 T cell receptor beta chains share one sample of origin, sequenced in a study of blood T cell repertoires in COVID-19. Data came from immunoSEQ multiplex PCR; TCRdb stores just in-frame clones and leaves some out. In the table there are roughly 280,000 clones, approximately 87% of which are singletons. Sequencing used peripheral blood. These receptors were taken from a man in his sixties who had recovered from COVID-19.

V and J are TRBV7-8 and TRBJ1-1, with TRBD1 as a possible D gene (6 bases). The V end was cut by 1 base, the J end by 4 bases, with 10 bases between. The CDR3 has 14 amino acids. Germline loops: CDR1 SGHVS, CDR2 FQNEAQ. CDR3 in amino acids: CASSLGTGSTEAFF. CDR3 nucleotides: TGTGCCAGCAGCTTAGGAACAGGGAGCACTGAAGCTTTCTTT.

This clone was counted a few times. This sequence joins TRBV5-5 and TRBJ2-7; D not certain. Looked up from germline, CDR1 is SGHKS and CDR2 is YYEKEE (reference sequence). Between the trimmed V and J ends, which lost 1 base and 0 bases, there was a span of 5 bases. The CDR3 consists of 13 residues. The CDR3 DNA is TGTGCCAGCAGCTTGTTGGCCTCCTACGAGCAGTACTTC. It is translated as CASSLLASYEQYF.

The chain combines TRBV30 with TRBJ1-6, with D hard to call. The CDR3 length is 14 residues. The germline V gene encodes CDR1 GTSNPN and CDR2 SVGIG (reference sequence). The V end lost 3 bases, the J end lost 5 bases, and 11 bases lay between the germline ends. CDR3 bases: TGTGCCTGGAGAAGAACGGGAGATAATTCACCCCTCCACTTT. Its protein is CAWRRTGDNSPLHF.

V is TRBV28 and J is TRBJ2-3, with D perhaps matching TRBD2 (7 bases). CDR3 length equals 18 residues. Germline V gives CDR1 MDHEN, CDR2 SYDVKM. Trimming shortened V by 2 bases and J by 2 bases, and 20 bases separated the two germline ends. CDR3 region: CASSLGVLGGGYTDTQYF. The CDR3 bases are TGTGCCAGCAGTTTAGGGGTTCTAGGGGGGGGATACACAGATACGCAGTATTTT.

The V call is TRBV7-3, the J call TRBJ2-5, with D possibly being TRBD1 (5 bases). CDR1 is SGHTA and CDR2 is FQGTGA in the germline V gene. V was pared by 2 bases and J by 4 bases, with 14 bases between. The CDR3 loop spans 15 amino acids. CDR3 coding DNA: TGTGCCAGCAGCTTATCAGGGTCCGGCTTAGAGACCCAGTACTTC. It specifies CASSLSGSGLETQYF.

The CDR3 reads CASSLAGQVKYF. In DNA, the CDR3 is TGTGCCAGCAGTTTGGCGGGACAGGTTAAATACTTC. The chain employs TRBV12-3 or TRBV12-4 and TRBJ2-7; 8 bases are shared with TRBD1. Germline trimming cut 3 bases from V and 13 bases from J; bases unmatched to any gene: 8. The CDR3 has 12 residues.

This rearrangement joins TRBV5-1 to TRBJ2-7; TRBD2 matches at 8 bases. The germline V gene has CDR1 SGHRS and CDR2 YFSETQ. After removal of 4 bases from V and 1 base from J, the junction contained 10 bases not matched to a gene. The CDR3 consists of 16 residues. The CDR3 protein is CASSPPGGGGSYEQYF. Written as DNA, the CDR3 is TGCGCCAGCAGCCCGCCCGGGGGCGGGGGGTCCTACGAGCAGTACTTC.

The chain employs TRBV4-1 and TRBJ1-3, with D possibly being TRBD1 (6 bases). This CDR3 contains 17 residues. The germline CDR1 and CDR2 sequences are MGHRA and YSYEKL. The germline V and J ends were trimmed by 4 bases and 2 bases, with 18 bases remaining between them. This CDR3 reads CASSRLHGGGAGNTIYF. The CDR3 DNA follows: TGCGCCAGCAGCCGCCTGCACGGAGGGGGGGCTGGAAACACCATATATTTT.

The chain is built from TRBV19 and TRBJ1-6; the D gene is possibly TRBD1 (6 bases). The CDR3 covers 13 residues. The germline V gene has CDR1 LNHDA and CDR2 SQIVND (reference sequence). Trimming removed 6 bases at V and 7 bases at J, with 10 bases between. CDR3: CASRSDRNSPLHF. The CDR3 region has the DNA TGTGCCAGTAGATCAGACAGGAATTCACCCCTCCACTTT. Drawing the rest from reference TRBV19 and TRBJ1-6, the complete variable domain is DGGITQSPKYLFRKEGQNVTLSCEQNLNHDAMYWYRQDPGQGLRLIYYSQIVNDFQKGDIAEGYSVSREKKESFPLTVTSAQKNPTAFYLCASRSDRNSPLHFGNGTRLTVT.

The rearrangement joins TRBV6-5 to TRBJ1-5; 7 nucleotides match TRBD1. Looked up from germline, CDR1 is MNHEY and CDR2 is SVGAGI. The length of the CDR3 is 14 residues. V was clipped by 6 bases and J by 6 bases; unmatched bases: 8. This CDR3 is CASSADRASQPQHF. CDR3 nucleotide sequence: TGTGCCAGCAGCGCCGACAGGGCAAGTCAGCCCCAGCATTTT.

V is TRBV2 and J is TRBJ1-5; no firm D call. The length of the CDR3 is 13 residues. V was cut by 4 bases and J by 1 base, with 5 bases left in between. Germline values: CDR1 SNHLY, CDR2 FYNNEI. The CDR3 bases are TGTGCCAGCAGTGTGGAGAGCAATCAGCCCCAGCATTTT. Protein product: CASSVESNQPQHF.

The genes are TRBV5-6 and TRBJ1-2; possible D gene TRBD1, 5 bases. V was cut by 0 bases and J by 0 bases, with 9 bases left in between. CDR3 length equals 15 residues. Germline V gene data show CDR1 as SGHDT and CDR2 as YYEEEE. DNA for the CDR3: TGTGCCAGCAGCTTGGACAGGAAAGCTAACTATGGCTACACCTTC. It specifies CASSLDRKANYGYTF.

A few counts support this clone. The chain employs TRBV7-8 and TRBJ1-5, with D unresolved. V gave up 5 bases and J gave up 1 base, with 18 bases separating them. The CDR3 covers 17 residues. CDR1 and CDR2 (germline): SGHVS, FQNEAQ. The CDR3 protein is CASSRERAMRSNQPQHF. The CDR3 coding sequence is TGTGCCAGCAGCCGAGAGCGGGCGATGAGAAGCAATCAGCCCCAGCATTTT.

This chain links TRBV28 with TRBJ1-1, with D possibly TRBD1 on 6 matching bases. Germline V CDR1 and CDR2: MDHEN, SYDVKM. Trimming took off 4 bases at V and 1 base at J, with 19 bases between the two ends. This CDR3 spans 17 amino acids. Here the CDR3 DNA reads TGTGCCAGCAGTTCAAGGAACAGGGTCCCCTCGAACACTGAAGCTTTCTTT. Amino acid sequence: CASSSRNRVPSNTEAFF. The variable domain in full, completed from reference TRBV28 and TRBJ1-1, reads DVKVTQSSRYLVKRTGEKVFLECVQDMDHENMFWYRQDPGLGLRLIYFSYDVKMKEKGDIPEGYSVSREKKERFSLILESASTNQTSMYLCASSSRNRVPSNTEAFFGQGTRLTVV.

This chain joins TRBV6-2 or TRBV6-3 and TRBJ1-2; possibly TRBD1 for D (5 bases). Germline V gene lookup returns CDR1 MNHEY and CDR2 SVGEGT. This CDR3 is 15 amino acids long. Trimming removed 2 bases at V and 0 bases at J, with 10 bases between. In DNA, the CDR3 is TGTGCCAGCAGTTACAAGGCAGGGCCTAACTATGGCTACACCTTC. This codes for CASSYKAGPNYGYTF.

The rearrangement uses TRBV12-2 and TRBJ1-4; no check of the table's D call, TRBD1, against the DNA was made. TRBV12-2 is designated a pseudogene. This CDR3 region has 17 residues. The CDR3: CASRLVKNRAGYEKLFF. In DNA form, the CDR3 reads TGTGCAAGTCGCTTAGTGAAAAACAGGGCCGGGTATGAAAAACTGTTTTTT.

The V and J genes are TRBV3-1 (or the pseudogene TRBV3-2) and TRBJ1-2, with 9 bases that match TRBD1. V trimming: 4 bases; J trimming: 8 bases; junction bases outside the gene matches: 17. Germline-derived CDR1 and CDR2 are LGHDT and YNNKEL (reference sequence). The CDR3 contains 17 residues. DNA for the CDR3: TGTGCCAGCAGCCGACTCGGCGGGGACAGGGATCCGAAGGGCTACACCTTC. Translation: CASSRLGGDRDPKGYTF.

V is TRBV6-6 and J is TRBJ2-5, with 15 bases aligning to TRBD2. Germline CDR1 reads MNHNY; CDR2 reads SVGAGI (reference sequence). V trimming: 5 bases; J trimming: 5 bases; junction bases outside the gene matches: 9. The CDR3 is made up of 17 amino acids. CDR3 loop: CASSRGLAGGVRETQYF. DNA of the CDR3: TGTGCCAGCAGTCGCGGACTAGCGGGGGGGGTACGGGAGACCCAGTACTTC.

The rearrangement uses TRBV29-1 and TRBJ2-1; D perhaps matches TRBD1 (6 bases). With 5 bases removed from V and 10 bases from J, the gap between germline ends came to 15 bases. CDR3 length: 12 amino acids. Germline V gene lookup returns CDR1 SQVTM and CDR2 ANQGSEA. This chain's CDR3 is CSVSQGPGEQFF. The CDR3 region has the DNA TGCAGCGTTTCCCAGGGGCCCGGGGAGCAGTTCTTC.

The CDR3 DNA follows: TGTGCCAGCAGTGTCGGTGAGAACACCGGGGAGCTGTTTTTT. It specifies CASSVGENTGELFF. The genes are TRBV2 and TRBJ2-2; D uncertain. The CDR3 spans 14 residues. V dropped 4 bases and J dropped 1 base, with 7 bases sitting between them. Germline V gene sequence: CDR1 SNHLY, CDR2 FYNNEI.

The V and J genes are TRBV7-9 and TRBJ2-1; 9 bases are a match to TRBD2. With 3 bases clipped from V and 9 bases from J, the junction kept 6 bases outside the gene matches. The CDR3 consists of 14 residues. Germline CDR1 SEHNR, CDR2 FQNEAQ (reference sequence). DNA for the CDR3: TGTGCCAGCAGCTTGATGGGGACTAGCCCTGAGCAGTTCTTC. Its translation is CASSLMGTSPEQFF. Full variable domain (rest looked up from reference TRBV7-9 and TRBJ2-1): DTGVSQNPRHKITKRGQNVTFRCDPISEHNRLYWYRQTLGQGPEFLTYFQNEAQLEKSRLLSDRFSAERPKGSFSTLEIQRTEQGDSAMYLCASSLMGTSPEQFFGPGTRLTVL.

This clone was seen just once. The rearrangement joins TRBV27 to TRBJ2-5; no clear D. The germline V gene has CDR1 MNHEY and CDR2 SMNVEV (reference sequence). Trimming took off 8 bases at V and 7 bases at J, with 20 bases between the two ends. The CDR3 consists of 14 residues. CDR3 in amino acids: CASRSSGTKSTQYF. The DNA of the CDR3 is TGTGCCAGCCGTTCGTCGGGTACCAAGTCGACCCAGTACTTC.

The rearrangement links TRBV2 to TRBJ1-5; 10 bases match TRBD1. With V trimmed by 6 bases and J by 2 bases, 10 bases remained unmatched. This CDR3 is built from 17 residues. Germline values: CDR1 SNHLY, CDR2 FYNNEI. The CDR3, as DNA: TGTGCCAGCAGAGGACAGGGGGGTTATCAGGGCAATCAGCCCCAGCATTTT. Its translation: CASRGQGGYQGNQPQHF.

The chain links TRBV5-1 to TRBJ2-7, with 8 bases identical to TRBD1. Germline CDR1 reads SGHRS; CDR2 reads YFSETQ. There are 15 residues in the CDR3. V was clipped by 0 bases and J by 3 bases; unmatched bases: 5. CDR3 protein: CASSLGAGGYYEQYF. For the CDR3, the DNA is TGCGCCAGCAGCTTGGGTGCAGGGGGCTACTACGAGCAGTACTTC.

This clone was detected only a few times. This chain uses TRBV10-3 with TRBJ2-1, with TRBD2 identical over 10 bases. Trimming cost V 10 bases and J 1 base; bases outside gene matches: 7. This CDR3 comprises 15 residues. Per the germline V gene, CDR1 is ENHRY and CDR2 is SYGVKD. The CDR3 nucleotides are TGTGCCACTCGACCTAGCGGGGGTTCCTACAATGAGCAGTTCTTC. Its translation: CATRPSGGSYNEQFF.

The chain carries TRBV5-1 and TRBJ1-2; tentative D call: TRBD1 (5 bases). The V and J ends lost 0 bases and 4 bases respectively, with 10 bases between them. The CDR3 has 14 residues. The germline V gene encodes CDR1 SGHRS and CDR2 YFSETQ. The CDR3 nucleotides read TGCGCCAGCAGCTTGGGGGGGAGGACCTATGGCTACACCTTC. Encoded protein: CASSLGGRTYGYTF.

V is TRBV5-5 and J is TRBJ2-1; perhaps TRBD2 as D (6 bases). Trimming stripped 4 bases from V and 9 bases from J, with 20 bases between. Germline-derived CDR1 and CDR2 are SGHKS and YYEKEE (reference sequence). The length of the CDR3 is 15 residues. In DNA, the CDR3 is TGTGCCAGCAGCGCTGGTGCTAGCGCCTTAAGTGAGCAGTTCTTC. It translates to CASSAGASALSEQFF. The full variable domain, its missing parts supplied by reference TRBV5-5 and TRBJ2-1, is DAGVTQSPTHLIKTRGQQVTLRCSPISGHKSVSWYQQVLGQGPQFIFQYYEKEERGRGNFPDRFSARQFPNYSSELNVNALLLGDSALYLCASSAGASALSEQFFGPGTRLTVL.

This clone occurred a few times. V and J are TRBV19 and TRBJ1-5, with a tentative D call TRBD1 (6 bases). The CDR3 is made up of 16 amino acids. With 11 bases removed from V and 0 bases from J, the gap between germline ends came to 20 bases. CDR1 and CDR2 from the germline V gene are LNHDA and SQIVND (reference sequence). CDR3 nucleotides: TGTGCCTCGAAGGGGGGAGGGGTTGATAGCAATCAGCCCCAGCATTTT. This encodes CASKGGGVDSNQPQHF.

This chain joins TRBV7-8 and TRBJ2-5; TRBD2 agrees at 7 bases. Per the germline V gene, CDR1 is SGHVS and CDR2 is FQNEAQ. The CDR3 spans 16 residues. The junction had 15 bases not matched to a gene; V was cut back by 7 bases and J by 4 bases. CDR3 DNA sequence: TGTGCCAGCACCCAAAGAGCGGGAAAAATAGGAGAGACCCAGTACTTC. It specifies CASTQRAGKIGETQYF.

This chain links TRBV3-1 (or the pseudogene TRBV3-2) with TRBJ1-2; a weak D match, TRBD1 (6 bases). Germline V gene lookup returns CDR1 LGHDT and CDR2 YNNKEL (reference sequence). V lost 5 bases to trimming and J lost 6 bases, with 13 bases between them. The CDR3 runs 13 residues. This CDR3 reads CASSYVGHNGYTF. The CDR3 region has the DNA TGTGCCAGCAGCTACGTGGGACATAATGGCTACACCTTC.

The count of this clone is one. The rearrangement uses TRBV5-6 and TRBJ1-2, with D tentatively TRBD1 (6 bases). The CDR3 runs to 14 residues. CDR1 is SGHDT, CDR2 YYEEEE, per germline. Trimming took 3 bases from V and 2 from J, leaving 11 bases between them. The CDR3 DNA reads TGTGCCAGCAGCTCCCGGGGGGGCAACTATGGCTACACCTTC. Protein product: CASSSRGGNYGYTF.

The CDR3 here is CSVLTGPGQYF. CDR3 DNA sequence: TGCAGCGTGCTGACAGGGCCCGGGCAGTACTTC. The J gene is TRBJ2-7, the V gene TRBV29-1; 7 bases agree with TRBD1. This CDR3 has 11 residues. V gave up 6 bases and J gave up 9 bases; unmatched junction bases: 8. Germline loops: CDR1 SQVTM, CDR2 ANQGSEA.